The 21 T cell receptor beta chains below come from one sample, sequenced in a study of T cell repertoires in cytomegalovirus infection. The antigens these receptors bind are not known. TCRdb passed the reads through MiXCR, listing each CDR3 protein once. The sample has some 110,000 distinct CDR3 sequences, about a tenth seen once. Sequenced sample: PBMCs, sequenced either directly or after in vitro stimulation (not recorded which). These receptors were taken from a human donor in good health (CMV status not recorded). Some clones in this sample may be carry-over from other donors' samples.

The chain couples TRBV11-2 to TRBJ2-1; D not resolved. The CDR3 covers 12 residues. Germline V gene sequence: CDR1 SGHAT, CDR2 FQNNGV. V was cut by 1 base and J by 5 bases, with 3 bases left in between. In DNA, the CDR3 is TGTGCCAGCAGCTTAGTAAACAATGAGCAGTTCTTC. As protein: CASSLVNNEQFF.

This sequence joins TRBV20-1 and TRBJ2-7; D may match TRBD1 or TRBD2 (5 bases each). The V gene's germline CDR1 is DFQATT and CDR2 SNEGSKA (reference sequence). The V end was cut by 5 bases, the J end by 1 base, with 15 bases between. The CDR3 has 14 amino acids. The DNA for the CDR3 is TGCAGTGCTTCACCCGGGACGGCATCCTACGAGCAGTACGTC. Amino acids: CSASPGTASYEQYV.

The V gene is TRBV7-2, the J gene TRBJ2-4, with no clear D. Trimming pared 0 bases from V and 0 bases from J, leaving 9 bases between. This CDR3 has 16 amino acids. Looked up from germline, CDR1 is SGHTA and CDR2 is FQGNSA. CDR3 in DNA: TGTGCCAGCAGCTTAGCGATGGGGTTAGCCAAAAACATTCAGTACTTC. Amino acid sequence: CASSLAMGLAKNIQYF. Looking up the rest from reference TRBV7-2 and TRBJ2-4 gives the full variable domain: GAGVSQSPSNKVTEKGKDVELRCDPISGHTALYWYRQSLGQGLEFLIYFQGNSAPDKSGLPSDRFSAERTGGSVSTLTIQRTQQEDSAVYLCASSLAMGLAKNIQYFGAGTRLSVL.

This clonotype was recorded many times. The rearrangement joins TRBV7-2 to TRBJ1-3, with D maybe TRBD1 (5 bases). The CDR3 extends over 17 amino acids. Trimming left V 1 base short and J 3 bases short, with 16 bases between. Germline V gene lookup returns CDR1 SGHTA and CDR2 FQGNSA. The DNA for the CDR3 is TGTGCCAGCAGCTTAGTGCGGGGCCAGGATGTTGGAAACACCATATATTTT. Protein sequence: CASSLVRGQDVGNTIYF.

At least ten counts were recorded for this clonotype. V and J are TRBV7-2 and TRBJ2-1, with 13 bases identical to TRBD2. Germline V gives CDR1 SGHTA, CDR2 FQGNSA. CDR3 length equals 19 residues. The V and J ends lost 10 bases and 0 bases, in that order; junction bases with no gene match: 15. The CDR3 DNA follows: TGTGCCATCTCGAACGTGGGACTAGCGGGAAAAAGCTCCTACAATGAGCAGTTCTTC. Its protein is CAISNVGLAGKSSYNEQFF.

In this sample, this clonotype turned up many times. V and J are TRBV7-2 and TRBJ2-1; D call uncertain. The CDR3 is 12 residues long. Germline-derived CDR1 and CDR2 are SGHTA and FQGNSA. Between the trimmed V and J ends, which lost 5 bases and 0 bases, there was a span of 2 bases. The CDR3 nucleotides are TGTGCCAGCAGCGCCTCCTACAATGAGCAGTTCTTC. This encodes CASSASYNEQFF.

This clonotype occurred a few times. The junction departs from the called germline gene at one end, perhaps through a read error. The chain uses TRBV27 and TRBJ2-3; D is ambiguous. Germline values: CDR1 MNHEY, CDR2 SMNVEV (reference sequence). The CDR3 sequence is 13 residues long. CDR3 DNA sequence: TGTGCCAGCAGCTTAAAGGAAAGTACCCCCTCGAGGTTT. This sequence encodes CASSLKESTPSRF.

This clonotype was detected ten times or more. The chain combines TRBV20-1 with TRBJ2-7; 16 nucleotides agree with TRBD2. This CDR3 region has 16 residues. Germline values: CDR1 DFQATT, CDR2 SNEGSKA (reference sequence). Unmatched junction bases numbered 8, after V lost 6 bases and J lost 3 bases. The DNA for the CDR3 is TGCAGTGCCATAGGGACTAGCGGGAGGGCCGTCTACGAGCAGTACTTC. Its translation: CSAIGTSGRAVYEQYF.

In DNA form, the CDR3 reads TGTGCCACCAGCAGAGTTGTAGCCAAAAACATTCAGTACTTC. Translating gives CATSRVVAKNIQYF. J is TRBJ2-4 and V is TRBV15; D is unclear. This CDR3 is 14 amino acids long. Germline V lookup: CDR1 LNHNV, CDR2 YYDKDF (reference sequence). V lost 1 base and J lost 0, with 4 bases in between.

This clonotype was observed many times. The rearrangement links TRBV7-2 to TRBJ1-3; D not resolved. CDR3 length equals 16 residues. Per the germline V gene, CDR1 is SGHTA and CDR2 is FQGNSA. Trimming pared 8 bases from V and 2 bases from J, leaving 19 bases between. The CDR3, as DNA: TGTGCCAGCGGAGAGAGATTTAGGTTCCCTGGAAACACCATATATTTT. Amino acids: CASGERFRFPGNTIYF.

This clonotype was seen many times. The chain joins TRBV19 to TRBJ2-1; 10 bases are shared with TRBD2. The V segment lost 5 bases and the J segment 8 bases; nucleotides outside the gene matches: 6. CDR1 is LNHDA and CDR2 is SQIVND in the germline V gene (reference sequence). The CDR3 has 14 residues. Here the CDR3 DNA reads TGTGCCAGTAGTCCCCTAGCGGGAGTGGATGAGCAGTTCTTC. Its protein is CASSPLAGVDEQFF.

Concerning this clonotype itself: Sequence at one end of the junction differs from germline and may be a read error. This chain connects TRBV2 to TRBJ2-2; the D is unclear. CDR1 SNHLY and CDR2 FYNNEI come from the germline V gene. CDR3 length: 14 residues. DNA of the CDR3: TGTGGCAGCAGTGAAGTGCAGGTCCCCGGGGAGCTGTTTTTT. It is translated as CGSSEVQVPGELFF.

In its sample, this clonotype was seen many times. The V and J genes are TRBV5-4 and TRBJ2-1, with TRBD2 identical over 7 bases. CDR1 and CDR2 (germline): SGHNT, YYREEE (reference sequence). V was clipped by 4 bases and J by 9 bases; unmatched bases: 7. The CDR3 spans 13 residues. CDR3 in amino acids: CASSATLAGEQFF. The CDR3 DNA reads as TGTGCCAGCAGCGCGACCTTAGCGGGTGAGCAGTTCTTC.

The chain couples TRBV12-3 or TRBV12-4 to TRBJ2-5; D is tentatively TRBD1 or TRBD2 (5 bases each). V shed 4 bases and J shed 7 bases, with 16 bases lying between them. CDR3 size: 14 residues. The CDR3 region has the DNA TGTGCCAGCAGTTGGGACGCCTCCCATGGGACCCAGTACTTC. Amino acids: CASSWDASHGTQYF.

Ten or more counts support this clonotype. The rearrangement links TRBV7-2 to TRBJ2-7; TRBD2 matches 12 bases. CDR1 SGHTA and CDR2 FQGNSA come from the germline V gene. The V and J ends lost 5 bases and 4 bases, in that order; junction bases with no gene match: 9. The CDR3 consists of 16 residues. CDR3 residues: CASSTRTSGIAYEQYF. CDR3 in DNA: TGTGCCAGCAGCACCAGGACTAGCGGGATCGCTTACGAGCAGTACTTC.

This clonotype has ten or more counts. A junction end diverges from the germline sequence, so it may reflect a read error. V gene TRBV7-2 combines with J gene TRBJ1-1; D unresolved. The germline V gene encodes CDR1 SGHTA and CDR2 FQGNSA. This CDR3 has 13 amino acids. CDR3 DNA: TGCGCCAGCAGCTTGGTGGAGAACACTGAAGCTTTCTTT. Protein product: CASSLVENTEAFF.

About this clonotype itself: A read error may produce the germline difference seen at one junction end. The chain uses TRBV6-6 and TRBJ1-1; a possible D gene is TRBD1 (6 bases). Germline loops: CDR1 MNHNY, CDR2 SVGAGI (reference sequence). This CDR3 has 17 amino acids. As DNA, the CDR3 is TGTGCCCGCAGTGGGGGGGCGCCGGTTTGGACAAACACTGAAGCTTTCTTT. This translates into CARSGGAPVWTNTEAFF.

This clonotype was picked up a small number of times. J is TRBJ1-1 and V is TRBV6-2 or TRBV6-3, with D perhaps TRBD1 (5 bases). Trimming cost V 8 bases and J 6 bases, with 13 bases left between them. Germline assignment: CDR1 MNHEY and CDR2 SVGEGT. The CDR3 consists of 12 residues. The CDR3 DNA is TGTGCCAGCCAACCAGGGACGTCTGAAGCTTTCTTT. This sequence encodes CASQPGTSEAFF.

The chain combines TRBV6-1 with TRBJ2-5; 9 bases are shared with TRBD2. The V gene end was trimmed by 4 bases and the J gene end by 3 bases; junction bases not matched to a gene: 3. Germline lookup yields CDR1 MNHNS and CDR2 SASEGT. This CDR3 has 14 amino acids. This CDR3 is CASSVSSGKETQYF. As DNA, the CDR3 is TGTGCCAGCAGTGTCTCTAGCGGGAAAGAGACCCAGTACTTC.

This clonotype was detected ten times or more. The chain combines TRBV7-2 with TRBJ2-5; D ambiguous. Germline CDR1 SGHTA, CDR2 FQGNSA. The CDR3 has 11 amino acids. Between the trimmed V and J ends, which lost 6 bases and 5 bases, there was a span of 7 bases. CDR3 sequence reads: CASSPRETQYF. Here the CDR3 DNA reads TGTGCCAGCAGTCCGAGGGAGACCCAGTACTTC.

This clonotype occurred a few times. The rearrangement links TRBV5-1 to TRBJ2-7; D is unclear. The germline V and J ends were trimmed by 3 bases and 5 bases, with 12 bases remaining between them. This CDR3 comprises 13 residues. CDR1 SGHRS and CDR2 YFSETQ come from the germline V gene. The CDR3 region has the DNA TGCGCCAGCAGCTATGAATCAGGTCACGAGCAGTACTTC. Protein product: CASSYESGHEQYF.